This T cell receptor beta chain was recovered during a study of CXCR3-negative and CXCR3-positive naive CD8 T cells. Turning to the study itself: Per-library TRB read counts averaged about 1.5 +/- 0.3 million, adding up to about 140 million in total.

CDR1 and CDR2 from the germline V gene are SGDLS and YYNGEE. There are 14 residues in the CDR3. Whole-study findings and limits: It was found that naive subsets had comparable surface CD5, and TCR strength was inferred from TRB CDR3 properties. CXCR3-positive naive cells had TRB CDR3s that were more hydrophobic than CXCR3-negative naive cells had.

As for this clonotype: Its antigen remains unidentified.

Every subset of CD8+ T cells was sorted in triplicate at approximately 320,000 cells each. Libraries were UMI-labeled 5' RACE TRB cDNA. One entry per CDR3 protein, without DNA, is what TCRdb gives after re-calling the 5' RACE reads. This table holds under 85,000 distinct CDR3 sequences. The TCR originated in a human donor in good health. Some clones in this sample may be carry-over from other donors' samples. The chain joins TRBV9 to TRBJ1-3. The specimen sequenced was naive CXCR3- CD8+ T cells from blood. Stated subset: CD45RO-CCR7+CD27+CD95- naive CD8+ T cells lacking CXCR3 (TNR3-). Here the CDR3 reads CASSVGDSGNTIYF.